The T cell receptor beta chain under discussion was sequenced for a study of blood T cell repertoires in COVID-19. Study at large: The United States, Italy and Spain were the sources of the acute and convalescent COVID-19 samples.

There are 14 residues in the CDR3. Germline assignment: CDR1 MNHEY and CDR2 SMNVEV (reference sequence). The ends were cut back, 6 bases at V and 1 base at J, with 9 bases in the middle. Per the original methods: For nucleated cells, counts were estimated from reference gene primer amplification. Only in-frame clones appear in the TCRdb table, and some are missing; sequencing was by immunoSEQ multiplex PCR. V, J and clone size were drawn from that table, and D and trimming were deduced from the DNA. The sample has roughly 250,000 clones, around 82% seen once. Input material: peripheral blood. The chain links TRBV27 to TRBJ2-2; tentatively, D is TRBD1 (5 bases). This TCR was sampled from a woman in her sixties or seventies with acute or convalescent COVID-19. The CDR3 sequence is CASRRTGNTGELFF. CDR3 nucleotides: TGTGCCAGCAGGCGTACAGGGAACACCGGGGAGCTGTTTTTT.